This paragraph covers one T cell receptor beta chain sequence. The length of the CDR3 is 15 residues. CDR1 KGHSH and CDR2 LQKENI come from the germline V gene. V gave up 4 bases and J gave up 10 bases, with 17 bases separating them. Time point in this sample: pre-treatment sample, taken before nivolumab and TIL therapy. The tumor samples were excised metastases, mostly pleural nodules or supraclavicular lymph nodes. This sample was taken from a study of TIL therapy for anti-PD-1-resistant metastatic lung cancer. The immunoSEQ assay was v3. The table came from immunoSEQ multiplex PCR; TCRdb's copy has only in-frame clones and leaves some out. In the table there are approximately 87,000 clones, roughly 65% of which are singletons.

This specimen was tumor tissue, taken at baseline. The chain is built from TRBV18 and TRBJ1-6; D gene ambiguous. The TCR originated in a person aged 25 to 79 with non-small cell lung cancer. This chain's CDR3 is CASSQDASGGSPLHF. The CDR3 DNA sequence: TGTGCCAGCTCACAGGACGCGAGTGGAGGGTCACCCCTCCACTTT.